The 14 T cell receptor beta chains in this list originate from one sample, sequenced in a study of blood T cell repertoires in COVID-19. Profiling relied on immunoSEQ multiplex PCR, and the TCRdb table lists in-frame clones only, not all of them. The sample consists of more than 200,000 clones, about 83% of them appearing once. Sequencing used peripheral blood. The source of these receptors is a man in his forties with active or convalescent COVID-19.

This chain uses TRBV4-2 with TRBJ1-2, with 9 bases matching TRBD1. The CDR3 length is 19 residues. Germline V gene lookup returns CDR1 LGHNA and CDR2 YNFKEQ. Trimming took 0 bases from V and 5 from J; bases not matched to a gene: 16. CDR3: CASSQDTGTGTTPPYGYTF. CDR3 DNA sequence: TGTGCCAGCAGCCAAGATACGGGGACAGGGACAACGCCTCCTTATGGCTACACCTTC.

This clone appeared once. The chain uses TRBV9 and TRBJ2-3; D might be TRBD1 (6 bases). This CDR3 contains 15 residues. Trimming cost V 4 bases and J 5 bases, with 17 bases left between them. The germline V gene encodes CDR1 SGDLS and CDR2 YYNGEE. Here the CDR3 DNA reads TGTGCCAGCAGCTCCGGGACCCTACAGGGAGATACGCAGTATTTT. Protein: CASSSGTLQGDTQYF.

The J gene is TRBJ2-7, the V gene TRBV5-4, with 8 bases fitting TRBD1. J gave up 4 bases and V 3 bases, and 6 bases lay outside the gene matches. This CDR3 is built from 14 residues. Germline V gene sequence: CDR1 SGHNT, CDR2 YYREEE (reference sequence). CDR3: CASSSRTGSYEQYF. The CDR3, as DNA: TGTGCCAGCAGCTCCCGGACAGGGTCTTACGAGCAGTACTTC.

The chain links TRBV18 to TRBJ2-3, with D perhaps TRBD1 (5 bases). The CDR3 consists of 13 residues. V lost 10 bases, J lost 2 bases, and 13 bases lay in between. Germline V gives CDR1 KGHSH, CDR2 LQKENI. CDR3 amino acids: CATAEGATDTQYF. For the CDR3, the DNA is TGTGCCACCGCCGAAGGGGCCACAGATACGCAGTATTTT. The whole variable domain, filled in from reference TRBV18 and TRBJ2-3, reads NAGVMQNPRHLVRRRGQEARLRCSPMKGHSHVYWYRQLPEEGLKFMVYLQKENIIDESGMPKERFSAEFPKEGPSILRIQQVVRGDSAAYFCATAEGATDTQYFGPGTRLTVL.

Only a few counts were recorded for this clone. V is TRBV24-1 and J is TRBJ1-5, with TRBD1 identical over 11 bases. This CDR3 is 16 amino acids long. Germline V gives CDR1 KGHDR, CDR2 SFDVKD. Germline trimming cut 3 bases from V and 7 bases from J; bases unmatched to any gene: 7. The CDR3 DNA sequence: TGTGCCACCAGTGATCCCGGACAGGGGGCAGGACAGCCCCAGCATTTT. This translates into CATSDPGQGAGQPQHF.

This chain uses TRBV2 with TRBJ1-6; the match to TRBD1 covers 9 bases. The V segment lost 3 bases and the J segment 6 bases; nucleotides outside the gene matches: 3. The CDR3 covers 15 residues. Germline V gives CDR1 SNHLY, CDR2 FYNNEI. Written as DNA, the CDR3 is TGTGCCAGCAGTGACGGACAGGGGTCTAATTCACCCCTCCACTTT. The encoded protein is CASSDGQGSNSPLHF. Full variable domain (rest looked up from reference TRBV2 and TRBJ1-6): EPEVTQTPSHQVTQMGQEVILRCVPISNHLYFYWYRQILGQKVEFLVSFYNNEISEKSEIFDDQFSVERPDGSNFTLKIRSTKLEDSAMYFCASSDGQGSNSPLHFGNGTRLTVT.

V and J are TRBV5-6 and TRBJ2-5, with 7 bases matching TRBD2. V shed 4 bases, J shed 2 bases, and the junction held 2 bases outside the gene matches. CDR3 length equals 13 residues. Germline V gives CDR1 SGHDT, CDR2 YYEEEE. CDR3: CASSLSGQETQYF. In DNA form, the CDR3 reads TGTGCCAGCAGCCTTAGCGGGCAAGAGACCCAGTACTTC.

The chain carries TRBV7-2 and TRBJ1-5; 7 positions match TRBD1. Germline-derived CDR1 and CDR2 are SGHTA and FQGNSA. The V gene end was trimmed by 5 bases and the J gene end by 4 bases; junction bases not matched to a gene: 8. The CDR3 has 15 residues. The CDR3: CASSQSTRGNQPQHF. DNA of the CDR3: TGTGCCAGCAGCCAAAGCACCAGGGGGAATCAGCCCCAGCATTTT.

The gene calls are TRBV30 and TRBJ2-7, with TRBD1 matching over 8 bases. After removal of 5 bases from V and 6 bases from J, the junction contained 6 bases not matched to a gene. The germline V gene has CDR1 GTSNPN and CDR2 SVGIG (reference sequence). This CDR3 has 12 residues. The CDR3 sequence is CAWGSTGGEQYF. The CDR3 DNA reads TGTGCCTGGGGATCCACAGGGGGCGAGCAGTACTTC.

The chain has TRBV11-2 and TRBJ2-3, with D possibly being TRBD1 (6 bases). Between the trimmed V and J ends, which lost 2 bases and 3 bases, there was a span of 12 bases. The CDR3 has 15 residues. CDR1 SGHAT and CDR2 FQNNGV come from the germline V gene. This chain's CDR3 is CASSLHRAGTDTQYF. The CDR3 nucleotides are TGTGCCAGCAGCTTACACAGGGCTGGGACAGATACGCAGTATTTT.

The CDR3 sequence: CASNGETKNTEAFF. The CDR3 nucleotides read TGTGCCAGCAACGGGGAAACCAAGAACACTGAAGCTTTCTTT. This chain uses TRBV6-5 with TRBJ1-1; unclear D gene. The CDR3 extends over 14 amino acids. Trimming removed 7 bases at V and 1 base at J, with 13 bases between. CDR1 and CDR2 from the germline V gene are MNHEY and SVGAGI.

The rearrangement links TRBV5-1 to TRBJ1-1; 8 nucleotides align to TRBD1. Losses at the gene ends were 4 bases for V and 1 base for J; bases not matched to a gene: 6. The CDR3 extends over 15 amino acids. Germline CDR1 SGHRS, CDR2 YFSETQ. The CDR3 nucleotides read TGCGCCAGCAGCGGCCCCGGGACAGGGAACACTGAAGCTTTCTTT. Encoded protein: CASSGPGTGNTEAFF.

CDR3 coding DNA: TGTGCCAGCAGTTCAGGACAGGGGGTAGAAAAACTGTTTTTT. This gives the protein CASSSGQGVEKLFF. The rearrangement links TRBV6-1 to TRBJ1-4, with 10 bases aligning to TRBD1. V was pared by 5 bases and J by 8 bases, with 5 bases of the junction left unmatched. Germline CDR1 reads MNHNS; CDR2 reads SASEGT. The CDR3 runs 14 residues.

CDR3 loop: CASNPLGQETQYF. CDR3 in DNA: TGTGCCAGCAATCCGCTAGGACAAGAGACCCAGTACTTC. V gene TRBV6-5 combines with J gene TRBJ2-5; D uncertain. Germline V CDR1 and CDR2: MNHEY, SVGAGI. This CDR3 is built from 13 residues. The germline V and J ends were trimmed by 7 bases and 2 bases, with 11 bases remaining between them.